One sample yielded the 30 T cell receptor beta chains listed below, sequenced in a study of T-cell memory formation after mild COVID-19. TCRdb re-analysed the 5' RACE reads in MiXCR, keeping a single row per CDR3 protein. The table has about 310,000 distinct CDR3 sequences, 19% seen once. The sequenced material came from PBMCs or a T cell subset sorted from them (not recorded which). These receptors came from a man younger than 35 who had mild COVID-19 (a few samples of this study predate the infection). Cell type and time point are not known.

This clonotype was observed a few times. This chain links TRBV7-6 with TRBJ1-1; D is unclear. The V end was cut by 4 bases, the J end by 1 base, with 10 bases between. From germline, CDR1 is SGHVS and CDR2 FNYEAQ. CDR3 length equals 14 residues. CDR3 loop: CASSSSDGNTEAFF. Here the CDR3 DNA reads TGTGCCAGCAGCTCCAGCGACGGGAACACTGAAGCTTTCTTT.

This clonotype was observed a handful of times. The genes are TRBV6-6 and TRBJ2-3; the D is unclear. CDR1 is MNHNY and CDR2 is SVGAGI in the germline V gene (reference sequence). Deletions cut 2 bases from V and 4 bases from J, with 4 bases between. The CDR3 runs to 12 residues. CDR3 amino acids: CASSYLSDTQYF. Here the CDR3 DNA reads TGTGCCAGCAGTTACCTTTCAGATACGCAGTATTTT.

The chain employs TRBV6-1 and TRBJ1-2; D call uncertain. With 6 bases removed from V and 8 bases from J, the gap between germline ends came to 16 bases. The CDR3 spans 13 residues. The germline V gene encodes CDR1 MNHNS and CDR2 SASEGT. The CDR3 DNA sequence: TGTGCCAGCAGCCACCCTGTGGTCGACGGCTACACCTTC. Its protein is CASSHPVVDGYTF.

This clonotype was counted ten times or more. The chain has TRBV4-2 and TRBJ2-3, with 7 bases matching TRBD2. CDR1 is LGHNA and CDR2 is YNFKEQ in the germline V gene. V gave up 0 bases and J gave up 5 bases; unmatched junction bases: 8. The CDR3 is made up of 16 amino acids. This CDR3 is CASSQELTSWVDTQYF. The DNA of the CDR3 is TGTGCCAGCAGCCAAGAGTTGACTAGCTGGGTAGATACGCAGTATTTT.

This clonotype occurred a few times. V usage is TRBV6-5 and J usage is TRBJ2-1, with 11 bases fitting TRBD2. The CDR3 sequence is 15 residues long. The V and J ends lost 3 bases and 6 bases, in that order; junction bases with no gene match: 4. Germline V gene data show CDR1 as MNHEY and CDR2 as SVGAGI. CDR3 in amino acids: CASSYSGGAVNEQFF. CDR3 DNA sequence: TGTGCCAGCAGTTATAGCGGGGGGGCGGTCAATGAGCAGTTCTTC.

The chain couples TRBV6-1 to TRBJ2-7; 8 nucleotides match TRBD1. With 5 bases clipped from V and 2 bases from J, the junction kept 8 bases outside the gene matches. Germline V gene sequence: CDR1 MNHNS, CDR2 SASEGT. This CDR3 has 15 residues. The DNA for the CDR3 is TGTGCCAGCAGTTCCGGGACAGGTGGGACCTACGAGCAGTACGTC. Translating it yields CASSSGTGGTYEQYV.

This chain joins TRBV24-1 and TRBJ2-3; no clear D gene. Deletions cut 4 bases from V and 6 bases from J, with 10 bases between. Germline-derived CDR1 and CDR2 are KGHDR and SFDVKD. CDR3 length: 13 residues. CDR3 in amino acids: CATSDSWADTQYF. For the CDR3, the DNA is TGTGCCACCAGTGACTCGTGGGCTGATACGCAGTATTTT.

This clonotype was counted between two and nine times. The chain recombines TRBV6-2 or TRBV6-3 with TRBJ1-5, with TRBD1 matching 12 bases. Germline CDR1 MNHEY, CDR2 SVGEGT. With 5 bases clipped from V and 6 bases from J, the junction kept 11 bases outside the gene matches. The CDR3 runs 17 residues. The CDR3 spells CASSTVPGQGAGQPQHF. In DNA, the CDR3 is TGTGCCAGCAGTACGGTTCCGGGACAGGGGGCTGGTCAGCCCCAGCATTTT.

This chain links TRBV5-4 with TRBJ2-2; no clear D gene. The CDR3 contains 13 residues. Germline values: CDR1 SGHNT, CDR2 YYREEE (reference sequence). Trimming took off 4 bases at V and 5 bases at J, with 9 bases between the two ends. CDR3 loop: CASSPTVTGELFF. Written as DNA, the CDR3 is TGTGCCAGCAGCCCCACGGTTACCGGGGAGCTGTTTTTT.

This chain uses TRBV4-2 with TRBJ2-1; TRBD2 matches at 8 bases. V shed 4 bases, J shed 10 bases, and the junction held 6 bases outside the gene matches. Per the germline V gene, CDR1 is LGHNA and CDR2 is YNFKEQ. The CDR3 consists of 13 residues. CDR3 in amino acids: CASSRSGGGEQFF. DNA of the CDR3: TGTGCCAGCAGCCGAAGCGGGGGCGGAGAGCAGTTCTTC.

The chain is built from TRBV20-1 and TRBJ2-5; 10 bases line up with TRBD1. The germline CDR1 and CDR2 sequences are DFQATT and SNEGSKA (reference sequence). The CDR3 has 13 amino acids. V shed 5 bases, J shed 1 base, and the junction held 1 base outside the gene matches. The CDR3 DNA is TGCAGTGCTGGGGACAGGGGCCAAGAGACCCAGTACTTC. Translating gives CSAGDRGQETQYF.

In its sample, this clonotype was seen a few times. V and J are TRBV7-2 and TRBJ2-3; a weak D match, TRBD2 (6 bases). V was pared by 3 bases and J by 4 bases, with 11 bases between. The germline V gene has CDR1 SGHTA and CDR2 FQGNSA. This CDR3 is built from 14 residues. In DNA form, the CDR3 reads TGTGCCAGCAGCTTCCTGGGAGGCCCAGATACGCAGTATTTT. This encodes CASSFLGGPDTQYF.

The rearrangement joins TRBV4-3 to TRBJ2-3; no reliable D call. Trimming shortened V by 4 bases and J by 1 base, and 9 bases separated the two germline ends. Germline values: CDR1 LGHNA, CDR2 YSLEER. This CDR3 has 14 residues. Here the CDR3 DNA reads TGCGCCAGCAGCCGCATGACTCGCACAGATACGCAGTATTTT. It codes for CASSRMTRTDTQYF.

This clonotype was seen only a few times. The chain carries TRBV4-1 and TRBJ2-5; maybe TRBD2 (5 bases). Trimming shortened V by 0 bases and J by 4 bases, and 12 bases separated the two germline ends. The CDR3 covers 15 residues. Germline assignment: CDR1 MGHRA and CDR2 YSYEKL. This chain's CDR3 is CASSQETGSRETQYF. The CDR3, as DNA: TGCGCCAGCAGCCAAGAGACGGGGAGCCGAGAGACCCAGTACTTC.

This clonotype occurred a few times. This chain links TRBV4-1 with TRBJ2-3; 8 nucleotides match TRBD1. This CDR3 is built from 15 residues. Germline V gene lookup returns CDR1 MGHRA and CDR2 YSYEKL. J lost 6 bases, V lost 4 bases, and 9 bases had no gene match. DNA for the CDR3: TGCGCCAGCAGCCGACAGGGGCCCGGGGTGGATACGCAGTATTTT. This codes for CASSRQGPGVDTQYF.

This clonotype was counted only a few times. V is TRBV7-3 and J is TRBJ2-5; tentative D call: TRBD2 (5 bases). The germline gives CDR1 SGHTA, CDR2 FQGTGA. The V gene lost 0 bases and the J gene lost 3 bases, with 5 bases spanning the gap. The CDR3 is 13 amino acids. The CDR3 DNA sequence: TGTGCCAGCAGCTTAACTAGCGAAGAGACCCAGTACTTC. This sequence encodes CASSLTSEETQYF.

Only a few counts were recorded for this clonotype. CDR3 in amino acids: CASSFDRVGEKLFF. The CDR3 DNA is TGCGCCAGCAGCTTTGACAGGGTTGGTGAAAAACTGTTTTTT. The chain combines TRBV5-1 with TRBJ1-4, with 7 bases fitting TRBD1. CDR1 and CDR2 from the germline V gene are SGHRS and YFSETQ. The CDR3 has 14 residues. The trim removed 2 bases at V and 7 bases at J, leaving 5 bases unmatched.

This chain joins TRBV7-9 and TRBJ2-2; 8 bases are shared with TRBD1. J gave up 5 bases and V 5 bases, and 4 bases lay outside the gene matches. From germline, CDR1 is SEHNR and CDR2 FQNEAQ (reference sequence). The CDR3 is 14 residues long. CDR3 nucleotides: TGTGCCAGCAGCGGCAGACAGGGGACCGGGGAGCTGTTTTTT. Amino acid sequence: CASSGRQGTGELFF.

CDR3 protein: CASSGTGEGETQYF. CDR3 DNA: TGTGCCAGCAGCGGGACAGGGGAGGGGGAGACCCAGTACTTC. The V and J genes are TRBV12-3 or TRBV12-4 and TRBJ2-5; TRBD1 matches at 10 bases. The junction had 6 bases not matched to a gene; V was cut back by 6 bases and J by 5 bases. The CDR3 is 14 amino acids.

This clonotype was seen only once. The rearrangement uses TRBV18 and TRBJ1-1; D not certain. This CDR3 is built from 14 residues. Between the trimmed V and J ends, which lost 5 bases and 3 bases, there was a span of 13 bases. Germline V gene lookup returns CDR1 KGHSH and CDR2 LQKENI. The CDR3 DNA reads TGTGCCAGCTCAGTCACCCCTACGGACACTGAAGCTTTCTTT. It is translated as CASSVTPTDTEAFF.

A few counts support this clonotype. This rearrangement joins TRBV9 to TRBJ2-3, with TRBD2 identical over 9 bases. The CDR3 is made up of 15 amino acids. After removal of 3 bases from V and 4 bases from J, the junction contained 6 bases not matched to a gene. Per the germline V gene, CDR1 is SGDLS and CDR2 is YYNGEE. The DNA of the CDR3 is TGTGCCAGCAGCGCGCGTAGCGGGGGTCCAGATACGCAGTATTTT. Translation gives CASSARSGGPDTQYF. Full variable domain (missing parts from reference TRBV9 and TRBJ2-3): DSGVTQTPKHLITATGQRVTLRCSPRSGDLSVYWYQQSLDQGLQFLIQYYNGEERAKGNILERFSAQQFPDLHSELNLSSLELGDSALYFCASSARSGGPDTQYFGPGTRLTVL.

The V and J genes are TRBV7-3 and TRBJ2-1; perhaps TRBD1 as D (5 bases). The germline V and J ends were trimmed by 4 bases and 7 bases, with 11 bases remaining between them. Germline V lookup: CDR1 SGHTA, CDR2 FQGTGA. The CDR3 contains 13 residues. CDR3 DNA: TGTGCCAGCAGCTCCACGCCAGGGAATGAGCAGTTCTTC. Residues: CASSSTPGNEQFF.

This clonotype was observed a handful of times. The gene calls are TRBV7-2 and TRBJ2-3; tentatively, D is TRBD1 or TRBD2 (6 bases each). Looked up from germline, CDR1 is SGHTA and CDR2 is FQGNSA. Trimming shortened V by 5 bases and J by 6 bases, and 15 bases separated the two germline ends. The CDR3 covers 14 residues. The CDR3 reads CASSPSGGRDTQYF. The DNA for the CDR3 is TGTGCCAGCAGCCCCTCCGGGGGCCGTGATACGCAGTATTTT.

The chain combines TRBV4-1 with TRBJ2-3; TRBD2 aligns across 9 bases. The ends lost 4 bases at V and 0 bases at J; junction bases unmatched: 5. The CDR3 spans 16 residues. The germline CDR1 and CDR2 sequences are MGHRA and YSYEKL. The CDR3 nucleotides read TGCGCCAGCAGCCCGCGACTAGCGGTGAGCACAGATACGCAGTATTTT. The encoded protein is CASSPRLAVSTDTQYF.

The V and J genes are TRBV20-1 and TRBJ2-5, with a possible D match to TRBD2 (6 bases). The CDR3 length is 13 residues. The V end lost 4 bases, the J end lost 1 base, and 10 bases lay between the germline ends. The germline gives CDR1 DFQATT, CDR2 SNEGSKA (reference sequence). CDR3 nucleotides: TGCAGTGCTACCCCGGGACTCCAAGAGACCCAGTACTTC. Its protein is CSATPGLQETQYF.

The rearrangement uses TRBV5-1 and TRBJ2-6; 9 bases map to TRBD1. Germline-derived CDR1 and CDR2 are SGHRS and YFSETQ. Losses at the gene ends were 9 bases for V and 2 bases for J; bases not matched to a gene: 9. CDR3 size: 16 residues. The CDR3 DNA sequence: TGCGCCACTTCTGGGACAGGGACGACTGGGGCCAACGTCCTGACTTTC. This gives the protein CATSGTGTTGANVLTF.

This chain connects TRBV11-2 to TRBJ1-1; D unresolved. V was pared by 5 bases and J by 4 bases, with 11 bases between. CDR1 SGHAT and CDR2 FQNNGV come from the germline V gene. The CDR3 is made up of 13 amino acids. The CDR3 DNA reads as TGTGCCAGCAGCACAAAGGGAATCACTGAAGCTTTCTTT. The encoded protein is CASSTKGITEAFF.

Only a few counts were recorded for this clonotype. The rearrangement joins TRBV10-3 to TRBJ1-1; no definite D call. This CDR3 is 13 amino acids long. Trimming left V 4 bases short and J 5 bases short, with 11 bases between. Germline V gene lookup returns CDR1 ENHRY and CDR2 SYGVKD. This CDR3 reads CAISGQVRTEAFF. The CDR3 DNA reads as TGTGCCATCAGTGGCCAGGTACGGACTGAAGCTTTCTTT.

The chain links TRBV6-2 or TRBV6-3 to TRBJ2-7; 11 bases line up with TRBD2. This CDR3 has 14 amino acids. The germline V gene encodes CDR1 MNHEY and CDR2 SVGEGT. Trimming took 7 bases from V and 4 from J; bases not matched to a gene: 6. The CDR3 nucleotides read TGTGCCAGCAACCGGGCTAGCGGGGGGTACGAGCAGTACTTC. Its protein is CASNRASGGYEQYF.

This clonotype occurred a few times. The chain recombines TRBV6-5 with TRBJ2-7, with D hard to call. Germline V CDR1 and CDR2: MNHEY, SVGAGI. The CDR3 length is 13 residues. The V end lost 3 bases, the J end lost 1 base, and 7 bases lay between the germline ends. CDR3 coding DNA: TGTGCCAGCAGTTATAGTACGTCCTACGAGCAGTACTTC. Its translation: CASSYSTSYEQYF.